What follows is one T cell receptor beta chain and its context. What it binds is unknown. One end of the junction varies from germline; a read error may be responsible. MiXCR was run by TCRdb on the RT-PCR reads, yielding one entry per CDR3 protein. The sample contains under 25,000 distinct CDR3 sequences, approximately 70% of which appear only once. These data are taken from a study of yellow fever vaccine responses in identical twins. General study findings and limits: Each twin's T cell response to the vaccine was reported to look partly convergent and partly personalized.

The origin of this receptor is a woman aged 18 to 35 who received the yellow fever vaccine. Here the sequenced sample was T cells from blood (PBMCs), unsorted or a sorted subset (not recorded which), taken before or after yellow fever vaccination (not recorded which).

The DNA for the CDR3 is TGCAGCGCCCGGACAGGGGGTGGCTACGAGCAGTATTTC. This gives the protein CSARTGGGYEQYF. The chain couples TRBV29-1 to TRBJ2-7; 10 nucleotides match TRBD1. The CDR3 loop spans 13 amino acids. Germline-derived CDR1 and CDR2 are SQVTM and ANQGSEA.